The clone carrying this TCR beta chain has only a few counts. Antigen: not known. This specimen comes from a study of beta chain features in type 1 diabetes. About the research overall: Across every sample, around 98 million sorted cells were examined in total. General study points: For type 1 diabetes patients, VDJ junctions showed fewer insertions and more deletions.

There are 16 residues in the CDR3. V was trimmed by 5 bases and J by 3 bases, leaving 20 bases between them. The germline gives CDR1 MDHEN, CDR2 SYDVKM. CD45RO/CCR7/CD25/CD127/CD95/CD27 separated CD4+ naive, central memory, regulatory and stem cell-like memory cells by sorting. TCRB transcripts that were expressed got sequenced, as all of the isolated RNA had been reverse transcribed. Repertoires were generated with immunoSEQ multiplex PCR, while TCRdb's copy carries only in-frame clones and drops some. The profile shows nearly 350,000 clones, around 7.6% of them singletons. The origin of this receptor is a woman aged 18-35 years in good health. Sample: central memory CD4+ T cells from blood. The chain is built from TRBV28 and TRBJ2-7, with D possibly TRBD1 on 6 matching bases. The chain's CDR3 is CASSGQGFALVYEQYF. CDR3 nucleotide sequence: TGTGCCAGCAGTGGGCAGGGGTTTGCCTTGGTCTACGAGCAGTACTTC.